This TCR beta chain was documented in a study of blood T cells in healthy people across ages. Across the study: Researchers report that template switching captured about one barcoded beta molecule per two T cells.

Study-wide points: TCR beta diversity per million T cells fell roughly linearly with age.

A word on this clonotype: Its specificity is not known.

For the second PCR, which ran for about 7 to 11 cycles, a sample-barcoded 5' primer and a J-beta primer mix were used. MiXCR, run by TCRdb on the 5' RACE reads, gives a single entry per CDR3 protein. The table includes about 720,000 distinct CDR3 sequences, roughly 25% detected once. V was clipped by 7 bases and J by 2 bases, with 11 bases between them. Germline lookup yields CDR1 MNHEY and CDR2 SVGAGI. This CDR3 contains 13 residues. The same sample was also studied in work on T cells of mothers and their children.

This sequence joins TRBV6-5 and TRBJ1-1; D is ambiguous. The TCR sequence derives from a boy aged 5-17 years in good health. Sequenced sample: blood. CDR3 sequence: CASNPGVNTEAFF. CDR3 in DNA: TGTGCCAGCAACCCCGGGGTTAACACTGAAGCTTTCTTT.